This T cell receptor beta chain is from a study of cytomegalovirus exposure and HLA in healthy donors. Regarding this clone: The target antigen is unknown.

V shed 5 bases and J shed 4 bases, with 15 bases lying between them. Germline V gene lookup returns CDR1 SGHAT and CDR2 FQNNGV. The CDR3 totals 15 residues. In the PCR, 60 Vbeta and 13 Jbeta primers were used. The authors' processing: The count from a later analysis was 65 million to 90 million unique TCR beta chains, 9 million to 12 million of them shared. The assay was immunoSEQ multiplex PCR, and TCRdb's table has in-frame clones only and misses some. Clone size and V and J calls were adopted from that table, with D and trimming inferred from the DNA. Of more than 110,000 clones in the sample, around 85% were seen once. Study-wide results and caveats: Cytomegalovirus association was assigned to more than 150 TCR beta chains. In a later analysis, TCR association rates varied by HLA locus: DRB1 most, HLA-C fewest.

This TCR was recovered from a woman aged 45 to 65 in good health and CMV-seropositive. Sequencing was performed on PBMCs. This chain links TRBV11-2 with TRBJ1-3; the D is unclear. The CDR3 sequence: CASSLRSGGGNTIYF. CDR3 in DNA: TGTGCCAGCAGCCTACGATCTGGCGGGGGAAACACCATATATTTT.